The clone carrying this T cell receptor beta chain was picked up one time. TCRdb's table, derived via immunoSEQ multiplex PCR, lists solely in-frame clones and lacks some. The sample lists about 300,000 clones; 80% to 90% were seen once. Germline values: CDR1 SGHNT, CDR2 YENEEA. The ends were cut back, 0 bases at V and 7 bases at J, with 19 bases in the middle. The CDR3 sequence is 17 residues long. This entry belongs to a study of blood T cell repertoires in COVID-19. Study background: The study drew acute and convalescent COVID-19 samples from the United States, Italy and Spain.

Individuals drawn from about two dozen US areas were about 18 to 95 years old. Participants were placed into cohorts based on the clinical history they reported. Recovered Cohort 3 donors showed two negative PCRs, clearance, or symptom resolution. This chain connects TRBV11-3 to TRBJ2-1; maybe TRBD1 (5 bases). The receptor was isolated from a man aged 30 to 45 who had recovered from COVID-19. Sequenced sample: PBMCs or T cells enriched from blood (not recorded which). The CDR3 bases are TGTGCCAGCAGCTTAGATCACAAGGGGTCGGGTAGGAATGAGCAGTTCTTC. Translation gives CASSLDHKGSGRNEQFF.